A selection of T cell receptor beta chains follows, all from one sample in a study of graft-versus-host responses after intestinal transplantation. The antigens of these receptors remain unknown. Method: immunoSEQ multiplex PCR; TCRdb's copy keeps in-frame clones and lacks some. The table records over 70,000 clones, roughly 94% of them present only once. Sequencing was performed on unstimulated CD8+ T cells sorted from spleen or lymph node cells, taken before intestinal transplant. The receptors shown here come from a human donor who received an intestinal transplant. Both conserved end residues are part of each CDR3. The D gene is left open where the match is weak.

TRBV4-1,18,TRBD2,TRBJ2-1,CASSQGLAGGASYNEQFF
TRBV7-3,12,NA,TRBJ2-7,CAKISRGYEQYF
TRBV7-2,14,NA,TRBJ1-1,CASGRGSMNTEAFF
TRBV27,19,TRBD1,TRBJ2-1,CASSPTLAAGTGNYNEQFF
TRBV28,17,TRBD1,TRBJ2-4,CASSLSLRQGSGNIQYF
TRBV5-1,12,NA,TRBJ2-3,CASSLVTDTQYF
TRBV6-5,15,NA,TRBJ1-5,CASSYGGQQNQPQHF
TRBV13,15,TRBD1,TRBJ2-7,CASSSGQEVPYEQYF
TRBV10-3,19,TRBD1,TRBJ2-1,CAISEGTGRRSTRYNEQFF
TRBV7-7,18,NA,TRBJ2-1,CASSLSSDPGLIHNEQFF
TRBV7-3,15,TRBD2,TRBJ2-3,CASSFIAGGTDTQYF
TRBV18,20,TRBD2,TRBJ2-1,CASSPSGLAGVVSSYNEQFF
TRBV5-1,15,TRBD1,TRBJ1-2,CASSGPGQGNYGYTF
TRBV7-2,15,NA,TRBJ2-1,CASRTGTSRYNEQFF
TRBV5-6,11,NA,TRBJ2-7,CASTDFYEQYF
TRBV7-9,12,NA,TRBJ2-1,CASSPLAAEQFF
TRBV2,11,NA,TRBJ2-1,CASSEGDEAFF
TRBV7-2,15,NA,TRBJ1-2,CASSLGRDWSYGYTF
TRBV6-5,14,TRBD2,TRBJ2-7,CASSYSASGHEQYF
TRBV14,12,TRBD1,TRBJ1-2,CASSPGQGGYTF
TRBV15,16,TRBD1,TRBJ2-7,CATSRDSRGSAYEQYF
TRBV7-9,15,NA,TRBJ2-1,CASSRARAGWDEQFF
TRBV19,15,NA,TRBJ1-2,CASLGSARRTYGYTF
TRBV6-1,14,NA,TRBJ2-7,CASSLAPDHYEQYF
TRBV5-1,15,NA,TRBJ2-3,CASSLTSRVPDTQYF
TRBV7-6,13,NA,TRBJ1-1,CASSLGVGTEAFF
TRBV6-5,14,NA,TRBJ1-5,CASSYGPPGRPQHF
TRBV27,12,NA,TRBJ2-7,CASSFLGYEQYF
TRBV4-1,22,TRBD2,TRBJ2-7,CASSQVVPTSGPPSGGSYEQYF
TRBV10-3,16,TRBD2,TRBJ2-1,CAIKSGSGLGTNEQFF
TRBV6-5,16,TRBD2,TRBJ2-1,CASSSLLAGEKNEQFF
TRBV7-9,17,NA,TRBJ2-2,CASSLSGGVGDTGELFF
TRBV7-4,15,NA,TRBJ1-2,CASTTVLDSGYGYTF
TRBV12-2,15,NA,TRBJ1-2,CASRDVWVSFYGYTF
TRBV29-1,13,TRBD1,TRBJ1-1,CSGRTGKNTEAFF
TRBV27,15,NA,TRBJ2-7,CASSWDRTSSYEQYF
TRBV15,16,TRBD1,NA,CATSRDRTGGAYEQYF
TRBV4-1,16,TRBD2,TRBJ2-5,CASSQASGFYQETQYF
TRBV29-1,13,NA,TRBJ2-2,CSVSDSLTGELFF